A single T cell receptor (beta chain) is shown here with its context. Its antigen is unidentified. These data come from a study of T cell responses to AZD1222 COVID-19 vaccine. Produced via immunoSEQ multiplex PCR; TCRdb's table is partial and in-frame only. In the table there are over 200,000 clones, about 94% of which are singletons. Study observations and caveats: After two AZD1222 doses, spike-specific TCR breadth and depth rose versus day 0. Vaccine-associated CD4 TCRs spanned spike, dominant at 160-218 and 743-854.

The CDR3 has 16 residues. Germline values: CDR1 SGHAT, CDR2 FQNNGV. V was clipped by 3 bases and J by 0 bases, with 15 bases between them. Here the sequenced sample was peripheral blood, taken 28 days after the second dose of the MenACWY control vaccine. The chain uses TRBV11-2 and TRBJ2-7; D possibly corresponds to TRBD1 (6 bases). This TCR derives from an adult who received the MenACWY meningococcal vaccine as a control. CDR3 nucleotides: TGTGCCAGCAGCTTGTCGACAGGACTTAGCTCCTACGAGCAGTACTTC. Its protein is CASSLSTGLSSYEQYF.